The T cell receptor (beta chain) described here comes from a study of T cells in women clearing cervical HPV infection. About this clone: From the germline J gene comes the end of the CDR3, since the read stops 3 residues before it.

The CDR3 is 13 amino acids. Germline CDR1 MNHEY, CDR2 SVGEGT. Unmatched junction bases numbered 4, after V lost 8 bases and J lost 4 bases. MY09/MY11 PCR detected cervical HPV DNA; dot-blot assigned genotypes. Profiling relied on immunoSEQ multiplex PCR, and the TCRdb table lists in-frame clones only, not all of them. This sample's table reports fewer than 35,000 clones. The chain links TRBV6-2 or TRBV6-3 to TRBJ2-2; TRBD1 aligns across 7 bases. The sample consisted of blood buffy coat. The origin of this receptor is a woman between 18 and 70 years old with a cervical HPV16 infection that either progressed to CIN3+ or cleared (not recorded which). Incomplete CDR3 DNA: TGTGCCAGCCACAGGGGTGGCACCGGGGAG. Translated: CASHRGGTGE. The whole CDR3 sequence is CASHRGGTGELFF.